Here is one T cell receptor (beta chain) with its context. The source of the sample is a study of Graves' ophthalmopathy and Graves' hyperthyroidism. The V gene's germline CDR1 is SGHTA and CDR2 FQGNSA. The CDR3 is 15 amino acids. The ends were cut back, 1 base at V and 7 bases at J, with 14 bases in the middle. Amplification from RNA transcripts yielded the TCR beta CDR3 regions. In the first round, RT-PCR was carried out with HTBI primers, and a multiplex PCR formed the second round. MiXCR, applied by TCRdb to the multiplex PCR reads, yields one record per CDR3 protein. This repertoire shows 400,000 or so distinct CDR3 sequences, approximately 18% found once; its top ten account for about 2.4%.

The TCR originated in an adult woman with stable Graves' hyperthyroidism. The sample was peripheral blood. This sequence joins TRBV7-2 and TRBJ1-5; D possibly corresponds to TRBD1 (6 bases). The CDR3 DNA is TGTGCCAGCAGCTTAGGGGGGGGACAAGGACAGCCCCAGCATTTT. This gives the protein CASSLGGGQGQPQHF.